These 31 T cell receptor beta chains originate from one sample sequenced in a study of PD-1 blockade in mismatch repair-deficient tumors. The protocol was immunoSEQ multiplex PCR, while the TCRdb copy is restricted to in-frame clones and leaves out a portion. The table shows around 100,000 clones, with around 80% occurring only once. This specimen was peripheral blood, taken roughly 13 months after starting pembrolizumab. Receptors originate from an adult with mismatch repair-deficient cancer.

The rearrangement links TRBV4-1 to TRBJ2-6; unclear D gene. V lost 1 base and J lost 2, with 9 bases in between. The CDR3 runs to 16 residues. The germline V gene encodes CDR1 MGHRA and CDR2 YSYEKL. In DNA, the CDR3 is TGCGCCAGCAGCCAAGTTCAGGTGGCTGGGGCCAACGTCCTGACTTTC. This sequence encodes CASSQVQVAGANVLTF.

This clone was detected a few times. The rearrangement links TRBV13 to TRBJ2-4; 8 bases map to TRBD1. V lost 1 base and J lost 0; bases outside the gene matches: 17. The CDR3 sequence is 21 residues long. CDR1 and CDR2 from the germline V gene are PRHDT and FYEKMQ (reference sequence). The CDR3 is CASSLVGEGQGPRRAKNIQYF. The DNA of the CDR3 is TGTGCCAGCAGCTTAGTCGGCGAAGGACAGGGACCTCGAAGAGCCAAAAACATTCAGTACTTC.

This chain joins TRBV7-6 and TRBJ2-1; 13 nucleotides agree with TRBD2. V lost 5 bases to trimming and J lost 5 bases; unmatched junction nucleotides: 18. Germline CDR1 and CDR2: SGHVS and FNYEAQ. This CDR3 comprises 20 residues. The CDR3 DNA reads as TGTGCCAGCAGCCGAATGGGACTAGCGGGATTAGGGGGTATCCACAATGAGCAGTTCTTC. Translated, it gives CASSRMGLAGLGGIHNEQFF.

The sample holds a few counts of this clone. This chain connects TRBV11-2 to TRBJ2-5; D tentatively reads TRBD1 or TRBD2 (5 bases each). Per germline, CDR1 SGHAT and CDR2 FQNNGV. Trimming removed 5 bases from V and 4 bases from J, with 14 bases in between. The CDR3 length is 14 residues. The CDR3 bases are TGTGCCAGCAGCACCGGGACCGTGGGAGAGACCCAGTACTTC. This encodes CASSTGTVGETQYF.

The chain carries TRBV18 and TRBJ2-7; 8 positions match TRBD2. Germline trimming cut 5 bases from V and 3 bases from J; bases unmatched to any gene: 3. The CDR3 runs to 13 residues. The germline V gene encodes CDR1 KGHSH and CDR2 LQKENI. The CDR3 nucleotides are TGTGCCAGCTCAAAGCGGGAGAGCTACGAGCAGTACTTC. Amino acids: CASSKRESYEQYF.

This clone occurred once. This chain uses TRBV4-3 with TRBJ2-3; 7 bases are a match to TRBD1. The CDR3 extends over 13 amino acids. Germline V CDR1 and CDR2: LGHNA, YSLEER. With 2 bases clipped from V and 6 bases from J, the junction kept 2 bases outside the gene matches. This CDR3 is CASSQQTGDTQYF. The CDR3, as DNA: TGCGCCAGCAGCCAACAGACAGGGGATACGCAGTATTTT.

The DNA of the CDR3 is TGTGCCAGCATAAGGGGCGGCAACACCGGGGAGCTGTTTTTT. This sequence encodes CASIRGGNTGELFF. The chain joins TRBV2 to TRBJ2-2, with a tentative D call TRBD1 (5 bases). The ends were cut back, 7 bases at V and 2 bases at J, with 11 bases in the middle. The CDR3 contains 14 residues. Germline CDR1 and CDR2: SNHLY and FYNNEI.

The chain employs TRBV19 and TRBJ2-1; 7 bases align to TRBD2. Germline V gene data show CDR1 as LNHDA and CDR2 as SQIVND (reference sequence). J gave up 4 bases and V 3 bases, and 3 bases lay outside the gene matches. CDR3 size: 14 residues. CDR3 protein: CASSIRGSYNEQFF. CDR3 sequence (DNA): TGTGCCAGTAGTATCCGCGGGAGTTACAATGAGCAGTTCTTC.

V and J are TRBV19 and TRBJ1-2, with unresolved D. CDR1 and CDR2 (germline): LNHDA, SQIVND (reference sequence). V gave up 5 bases and J gave up 2 bases, with 9 bases separating them. This CDR3 has 13 residues. The CDR3 is CASSDGRNYGYTF. Here the CDR3 DNA reads TGTGCCAGTAGTGACGGACGGAACTATGGCTACACCTTC.

CDR3 protein: CASSSGQGGSYEQYF. The CDR3 coding sequence is TGCGCCAGCAGCTCTGGACAGGGGGGGTCCTACGAGCAGTACTTC. This chain connects TRBV5-1 to TRBJ2-7, with 10 bases identical to TRBD1. From germline, CDR1 is SGHRS and CDR2 YFSETQ. This CDR3 spans 15 amino acids. The V segment lost 3 bases and the J segment 1 base; nucleotides outside the gene matches: 4.

The chain couples TRBV5-4 to TRBJ2-1, with D maybe TRBD2 (5 bases). Trimming shortened V by 4 bases and J by 0 bases, and 11 bases separated the two germline ends. The CDR3 is 15 residues long. The germline gives CDR1 SGHNT, CDR2 YYREEE (reference sequence). The CDR3 region is CASSPTGSSYNEQFF. CDR3 bases: TGTGCCAGCAGCCCGACGGGGAGCTCCTACAATGAGCAGTTCTTC. Drawing the rest from reference TRBV5-4 and TRBJ2-1, the complete variable domain is ETGVTQSPTHLIKTRGQQVTLRCSSQSGHNTVSWYQQALGQGPQFIFQYYREEENGRGNFPPRFSGLQFPNYSSELNVNALELDDSALYLCASSPTGSSYNEQFFGPGTRLTVL.

The chain has TRBV4-1 and TRBJ1-1, with a weak D call TRBD1 (6 bases). V shed 8 bases and J shed 1 base, with 20 bases lying between them. The germline V gene encodes CDR1 MGHRA and CDR2 YSYEKL. The CDR3 totals 16 residues. The CDR3 spells CASFPSVGGTNTEAFF. In DNA form, the CDR3 reads TGCGCCAGCTTCCCCTCCGTAGGGGGTACGAACACTGAAGCTTTCTTT.

This clone has only one observation. This chain uses TRBV7-2 with TRBJ1-1, with 9 bases that match TRBD1. The V segment lost 10 bases and the J segment 5 bases; nucleotides outside the gene matches: 11. Germline V CDR1 and CDR2: SGHTA, FQGNSA. This CDR3 has 14 residues. The CDR3, as DNA: TGTGCCAAACACAGGGGGCTAGGTTTAACTGAAGCTTTCTTT. Translation: CAKHRGLGLTEAFF. Full variable domain (rest looked up from reference TRBV7-2 and TRBJ1-1): GAGVSQSPSNKVTEKGKDVELRCDPISGHTALYWYRQSLGQGLEFLIYFQGNSAPDKSGLPSDRFSAERTGGSVSTLTIQRTQQEDSAVYLCAKHRGLGLTEAFFGQGTRLTVV.

In this sample, this clone turned up once. The chain uses TRBV5-1 and TRBJ2-5, with 11 bases that match TRBD2. The CDR3 loop spans 19 amino acids. Germline V gene lookup returns CDR1 SGHRS and CDR2 YFSETQ. Germline trimming cut 1 base from V and 2 bases from J; bases unmatched to any gene: 13. The CDR3, as DNA: TGCGCCAGCAGCTTGTCCCTAGCGGGAGGATTAGGCCGACAAGAGACCCAGTACTTC. It specifies CASSLSLAGGLGRQETQYF.

This clone has just a few counts. The chain couples TRBV7-3 to TRBJ2-2; 8 bases fit TRBD2. The germline gives CDR1 SGHTA, CDR2 FQGTGA. CDR3 length: 15 amino acids. J was trimmed by 6 bases and V by 2 bases; bases with no gene match: 5. This CDR3 is CASSLAAGVPGELFF. The CDR3 DNA reads TGTGCCAGCAGCTTAGCAGCGGGAGTTCCCGGGGAGCTGTTTTTT.

The chain links TRBV29-1 to TRBJ1-1; no clear D gene. CDR1 is SQVTM and CDR2 is ANQGSEA in the germline V gene. The CDR3 is made up of 13 amino acids. V was clipped by 3 bases and J by 1 base, with 9 bases between them. For the CDR3, the DNA is TGCAGCGTTGAGCCACTTGCGAACACTGAAGCTTTCTTT. Translation: CSVEPLANTEAFF.

The V call is TRBV9, the J call TRBJ2-5; TRBD1 matches 9 bases. The CDR3 sequence is 14 residues long. Germline V CDR1 and CDR2: SGDLS, YYNGEE. With 2 bases clipped from V and 2 bases from J, the junction kept 1 base outside the gene matches. For the CDR3, the DNA is TGTGCCAGCAGCGTTGGGACAGGGCAAGAGACCCAGTACTTC. Translated, it gives CASSVGTGQETQYF.

The J gene is TRBJ1-3, the V gene TRBV19, with 9 bases that match TRBD1. Germline CDR1 LNHDA, CDR2 SQIVND (reference sequence). This CDR3 contains 15 residues. The V and J ends lost 5 bases and 4 bases, in that order; junction bases with no gene match: 6. The DNA for the CDR3 is TGTGCCAGTAGTGGACAGGGGATATCGGGAAACACCATATATTTT. This encodes CASSGQGISGNTIYF.

J is TRBJ2-2 and V is TRBV29-1; possibly TRBD1 or TRBD2 for D (6 bases each). Germline loops: CDR1 SQVTM, CDR2 ANQGSEA. The CDR3 is 13 amino acids. The ends were cut back, 7 bases at V and 5 bases at J, with 14 bases in the middle. CDR3 sequence (DNA): TGCAGCGGCACCGGGGGCGGAACCGGGGAGCTGTTTTTT. Its translation is CSGTGGGTGELFF.

V gene TRBV18 combines with J gene TRBJ1-5; D might be TRBD1 (6 bases). Trimming took 5 bases from V and 5 from J, leaving 13 bases between them. Per the germline V gene, CDR1 is KGHSH and CDR2 is LQKENI. This CDR3 is built from 14 residues. CDR3 sequence (DNA): TGTGCCAGCTCATCTTACAGGGATTATCAGCCCCAGCATTTT. It specifies CASSSYRDYQPQHF.

The V and J genes are TRBV6-6 and TRBJ1-2; D is uncertain. Trimming removed 2 bases from V and 6 bases from J, with 10 bases in between. Germline CDR1 MNHNY, CDR2 SVGAGI (reference sequence). This CDR3 comprises 13 residues. The CDR3 here is CASSYDSRNGYTF. The CDR3 nucleotides are TGTGCCAGCAGTTACGATTCCAGAAATGGCTACACCTTC.

This clone turned up a few times. The V gene is TRBV27, the J gene TRBJ2-2, with 8 bases aligning to TRBD1. The CDR3 runs to 16 residues. CDR1 is MNHEY and CDR2 is SMNVEV in the germline V gene (reference sequence). Unmatched junction bases numbered 11, after V lost 9 bases and J lost 2 bases. The CDR3 sequence is CASEMRGQDNTGELFF. The CDR3, as DNA: TGTGCCAGTGAAATGAGGGGACAGGACAACACCGGGGAGCTGTTTTTT.

The CDR3 bases are TGTGCCAGCAGCTTGGACGGCTCTGGAAACACCATATATTTT. Protein: CASSLDGSGNTIYF. J is TRBJ1-3 and V is TRBV5-6; no clear D. CDR1 and CDR2 from the germline V gene are SGHDT and YYEEEE. The V end was cut by 0 bases, the J end by 0 bases, with 4 bases between. The CDR3 length is 14 residues.

This sequence joins TRBV28 and TRBJ2-6, with D uncertain. Looked up from germline, CDR1 is MDHEN and CDR2 is SYDVKM. V was shortened by 11 bases and J by 0 bases, with 14 bases between the two germline ends. This CDR3 is built from 15 residues. CDR3 sequence: CAATGRLSGANVLTF. CDR3 nucleotide sequence: TGTGCCGCCACGGGCCGTCTCTCTGGGGCCAACGTCCTGACTTTC.

This clone showed up just once. The chain uses TRBV6-6 and TRBJ2-1; 12 nucleotides agree with TRBD2. The V gene's germline CDR1 is MNHNY and CDR2 SVGAGI (reference sequence). Trimming removed 9 bases from V and 6 bases from J; junction bases left unmatched: 6. The CDR3 is 14 amino acids. The CDR3: CASAGLAGFNEQFF. The DNA of the CDR3 is TGTGCCAGTGCTGGACTAGCGGGATTCAATGAGCAGTTCTTC.

This clone was counted a few times. The V call is TRBV9, the J call TRBJ2-7; D is unresolved. The germline V gene encodes CDR1 SGDLS and CDR2 YYNGEE. Between the trimmed V and J ends, which lost 4 bases and 5 bases, there was a span of 13 bases. This CDR3 has 13 amino acids. In DNA, the CDR3 is TGTGCCAGCAGCTCCGTCGGCAAAGACGAGCAGTACTTC. Translating it yields CASSSVGKDEQYF.

The chain has TRBV5-1 and TRBJ1-3, with D maybe TRBD1 (5 bases). The V end lost 4 bases, the J end lost 0 bases, and 17 bases lay between the germline ends. The CDR3 has 17 residues. The germline gives CDR1 SGHRS, CDR2 YFSETQ. The CDR3 reads CASSDGTSGISGNTIYF. The CDR3 DNA follows: TGCGCCAGCAGCGACGGGACTAGCGGGATCTCTGGAAACACCATATATTTT.

J is TRBJ2-4 and V is TRBV19, with 7 positions matching TRBD1. CDR1 LNHDA and CDR2 SQIVND come from the germline V gene (reference sequence). The CDR3 extends over 13 amino acids. Trimming cost V 5 bases and J 8 bases; bases outside gene matches: 6. CDR3 loop: CASSQDRVDIQYF. The CDR3 DNA sequence: TGTGCCAGTAGTCAAGACAGGGTGGACATTCAGTACTTC.

The rearrangement links TRBV29-1 to TRBJ2-1, with TRBD2 matching 14 bases. With V trimmed by 7 bases and J by 9 bases, 2 bases remained unmatched. The CDR3 is 12 amino acids. Germline loops: CDR1 SQVTM, CDR2 ANQGSEA. The CDR3 is CSAGTSGGEQFF. CDR3 DNA: TGCAGCGCGGGGACTAGCGGGGGTGAGCAGTTCTTC.

This chain connects TRBV30 to TRBJ2-5; D is perhaps TRBD1 (7 bases). V was trimmed by 2 bases and J by 9 bases, leaving 16 bases between them. The CDR3 extends over 13 amino acids. The V gene's germline CDR1 is GTSNPN and CDR2 SVGIG (reference sequence). The chain's CDR3 is CAWSRDREEAQYF. As DNA, the CDR3 is TGTGCCTGGAGTCGCGACAGGGAGGAGGCCCAGTACTTC.

Here the CDR3 DNA reads TGTGCCAGTAGTATCAGTGCAGGGGTGAACACTGAAGCTTTCTTT. Translation: CASSISAGVNTEAFF. This chain uses TRBV19 with TRBJ1-1, with D maybe TRBD1 (6 bases). This CDR3 is 15 amino acids long. Germline assignment: CDR1 LNHDA and CDR2 SQIVND (reference sequence). V shed 3 bases and J shed 0 bases, with 11 bases lying between them.